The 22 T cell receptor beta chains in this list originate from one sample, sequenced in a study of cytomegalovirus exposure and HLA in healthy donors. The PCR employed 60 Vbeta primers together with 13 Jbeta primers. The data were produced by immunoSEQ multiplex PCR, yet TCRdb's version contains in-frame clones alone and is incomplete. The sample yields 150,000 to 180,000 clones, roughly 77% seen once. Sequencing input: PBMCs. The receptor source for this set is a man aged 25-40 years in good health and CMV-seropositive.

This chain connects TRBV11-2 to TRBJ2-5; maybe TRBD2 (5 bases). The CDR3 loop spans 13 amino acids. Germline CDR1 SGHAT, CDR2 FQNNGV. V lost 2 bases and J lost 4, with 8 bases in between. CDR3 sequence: CASSLWAGETQYF. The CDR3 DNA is TGTGCCAGCAGCTTATGGGCGGGAGAGACCCAGTACTTC.

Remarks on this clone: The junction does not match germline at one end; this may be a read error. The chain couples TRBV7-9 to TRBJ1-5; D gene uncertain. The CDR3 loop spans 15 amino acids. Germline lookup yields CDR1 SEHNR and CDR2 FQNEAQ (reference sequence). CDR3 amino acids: CSSSLSGPGNQPQHF. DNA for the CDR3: TGTTCCAGCAGCTTAAGCGGGCCGGGAAATCAGCCCCAGCATTTT.

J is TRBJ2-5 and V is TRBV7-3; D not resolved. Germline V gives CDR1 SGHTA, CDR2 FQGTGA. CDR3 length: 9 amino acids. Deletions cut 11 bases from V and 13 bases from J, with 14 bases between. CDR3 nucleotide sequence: TGTGCCCTCAAGAAGCCTCTGTACTTC. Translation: CALKKPLYF.

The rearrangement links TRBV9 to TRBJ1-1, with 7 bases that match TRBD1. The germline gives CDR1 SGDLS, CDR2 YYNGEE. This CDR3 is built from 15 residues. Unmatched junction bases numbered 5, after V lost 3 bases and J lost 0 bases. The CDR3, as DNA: TGTGCCAGCAGCGAGAGGACAGGTTTGAACACTGAAGCTTTCTTT. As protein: CASSERTGLNTEAFF.

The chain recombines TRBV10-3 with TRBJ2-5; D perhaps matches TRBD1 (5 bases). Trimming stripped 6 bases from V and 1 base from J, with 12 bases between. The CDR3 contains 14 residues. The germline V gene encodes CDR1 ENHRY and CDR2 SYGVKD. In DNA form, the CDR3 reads TGTGCCATCAGCCCCGAGGACACCCAAGAGACCCAGTACTTC. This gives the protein CAISPEDTQETQYF.

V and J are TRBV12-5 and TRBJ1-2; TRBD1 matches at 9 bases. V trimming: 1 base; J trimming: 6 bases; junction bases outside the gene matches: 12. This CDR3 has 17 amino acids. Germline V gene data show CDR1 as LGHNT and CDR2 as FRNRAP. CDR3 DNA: TGTGCTAGTGGTTTGGACCTAAGACAGGGGGTACGTGATGGCTACACCTTC. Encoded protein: CASGLDLRQGVRDGYTF.

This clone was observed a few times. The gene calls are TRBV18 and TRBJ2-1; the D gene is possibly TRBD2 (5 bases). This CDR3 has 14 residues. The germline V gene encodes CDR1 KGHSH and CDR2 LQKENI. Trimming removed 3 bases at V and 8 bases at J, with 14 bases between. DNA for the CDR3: TGTGCCAGCTCACCGCCCCTCGGGGTCTATGAGCAGTTCTTC. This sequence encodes CASSPPLGVYEQFF.

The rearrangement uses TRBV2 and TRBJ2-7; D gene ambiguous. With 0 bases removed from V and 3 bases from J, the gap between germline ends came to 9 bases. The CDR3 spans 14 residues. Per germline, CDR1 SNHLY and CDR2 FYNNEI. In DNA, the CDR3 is TGTGCCAGCAGTGAAGCGCTTCGAGGCTACGAGCAGTACTTC. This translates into CASSEALRGYEQYF.

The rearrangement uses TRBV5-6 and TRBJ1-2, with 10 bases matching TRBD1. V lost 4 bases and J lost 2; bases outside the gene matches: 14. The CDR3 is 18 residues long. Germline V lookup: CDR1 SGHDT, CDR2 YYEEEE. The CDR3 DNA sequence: TGTGCCAGCAGCCGGGACGGGACAGGGGCGTATATGAACTATGGCTACACCTTC. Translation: CASSRDGTGAYMNYGYTF.

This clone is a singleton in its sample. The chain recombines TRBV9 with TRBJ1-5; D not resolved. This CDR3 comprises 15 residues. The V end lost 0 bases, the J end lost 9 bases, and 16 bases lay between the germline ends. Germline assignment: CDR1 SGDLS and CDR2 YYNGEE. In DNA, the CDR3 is TGTGCCAGCAGCGTAGGGGGAGGTGAGGTGGGGCCCCAGCATTTT. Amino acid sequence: CASSVGGGEVGPQHF.

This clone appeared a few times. CDR3 nucleotides: TGTGCCAGCGGCATTAACTATGGCTACACCTTC. This encodes CASGINYGYTF. This chain links TRBV18 with TRBJ1-2; D gene uncertain. The CDR3 totals 11 residues. Germline-derived CDR1 and CDR2 are KGHSH and LQKENI. V gave up 8 bases and J gave up 1 base, with 5 bases separating them.

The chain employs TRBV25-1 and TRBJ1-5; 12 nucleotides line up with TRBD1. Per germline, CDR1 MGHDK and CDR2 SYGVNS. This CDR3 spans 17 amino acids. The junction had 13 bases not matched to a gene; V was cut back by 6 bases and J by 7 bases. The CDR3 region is CASSPGGQGAYRQPQHF. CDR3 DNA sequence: TGTGCCAGCAGCCCCGGGGGACAGGGGGCATATCGGCAGCCCCAGCATTTT.

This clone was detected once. CDR3 DNA sequence: TGTGCCTGGTTTCCTCCAGGTGCCTACAATGAGCAGTTCTTC. Protein: CAWFPPGAYNEQFF. V is TRBV30 and J is TRBJ2-1; D unclear. Trimming removed 5 bases at V and 2 bases at J, with 13 bases between. The CDR3 loop spans 14 amino acids. Germline loops: CDR1 GTSNPN, CDR2 SVGIG (reference sequence).

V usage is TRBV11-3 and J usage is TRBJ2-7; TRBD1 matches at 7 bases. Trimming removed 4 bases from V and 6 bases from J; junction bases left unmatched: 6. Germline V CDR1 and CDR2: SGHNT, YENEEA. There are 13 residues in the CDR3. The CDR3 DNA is TGTGCCAGCAGCTCACGGGACAGCCCCGAGCAGTACTTC. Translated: CASSSRDSPEQYF.

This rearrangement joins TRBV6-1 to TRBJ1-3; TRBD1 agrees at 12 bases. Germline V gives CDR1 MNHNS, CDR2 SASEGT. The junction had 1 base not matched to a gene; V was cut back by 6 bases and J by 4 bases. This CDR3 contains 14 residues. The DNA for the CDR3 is TGTGCCAGCAGGGGACAGGGGGCAGGAAACACCATATATTTT. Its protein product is CASRGQGAGNTIYF.

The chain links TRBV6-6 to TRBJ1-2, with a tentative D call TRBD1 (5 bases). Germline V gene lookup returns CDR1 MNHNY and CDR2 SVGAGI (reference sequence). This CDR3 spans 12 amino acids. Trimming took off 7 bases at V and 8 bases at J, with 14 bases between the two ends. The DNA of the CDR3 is TGTGCCAGCAACTTAGGGAGGGACGGCTACACCTTC. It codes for CASNLGRDGYTF.

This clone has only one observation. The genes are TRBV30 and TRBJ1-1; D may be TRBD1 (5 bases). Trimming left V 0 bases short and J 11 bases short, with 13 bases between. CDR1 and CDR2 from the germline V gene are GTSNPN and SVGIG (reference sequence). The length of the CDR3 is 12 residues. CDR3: CAWSVGYGTAFF. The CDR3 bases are TGTGCCTGGAGTGTAGGGTACGGGACTGCTTTCTTT.

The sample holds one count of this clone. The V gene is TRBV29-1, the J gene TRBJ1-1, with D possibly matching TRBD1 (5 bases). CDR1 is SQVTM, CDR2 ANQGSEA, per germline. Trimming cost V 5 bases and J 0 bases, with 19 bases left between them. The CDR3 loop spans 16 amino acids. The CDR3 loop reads CSVKRQFAQMNTEAFF. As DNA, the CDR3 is TGCAGCGTTAAAAGACAGTTTGCCCAAATGAACACTGAAGCTTTCTTT.

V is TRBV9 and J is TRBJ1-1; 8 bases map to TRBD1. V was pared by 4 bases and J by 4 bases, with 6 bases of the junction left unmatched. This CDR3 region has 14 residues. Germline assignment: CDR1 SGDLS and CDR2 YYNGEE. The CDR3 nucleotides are TGTGCCAGCAGCTTTGGACAGGGCCTCACTGAAGCTTTCTTT. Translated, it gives CASSFGQGLTEAFF.

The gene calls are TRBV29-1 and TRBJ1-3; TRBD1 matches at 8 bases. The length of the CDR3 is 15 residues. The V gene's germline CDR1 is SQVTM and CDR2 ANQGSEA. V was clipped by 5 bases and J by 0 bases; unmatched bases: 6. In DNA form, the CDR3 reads TGCAGCGTTTCGGACAGGGCTTCCTCTGGAAACACCATATATTTT. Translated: CSVSDRASSGNTIYF.

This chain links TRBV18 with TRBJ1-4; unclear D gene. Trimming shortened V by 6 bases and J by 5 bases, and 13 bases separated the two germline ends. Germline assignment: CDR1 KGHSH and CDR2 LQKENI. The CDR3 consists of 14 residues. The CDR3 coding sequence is TGTGCCAGCTCCCGTCAAGGAGGGAATGAAAAACTGTTTTTT. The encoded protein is CASSRQGGNEKLFF.

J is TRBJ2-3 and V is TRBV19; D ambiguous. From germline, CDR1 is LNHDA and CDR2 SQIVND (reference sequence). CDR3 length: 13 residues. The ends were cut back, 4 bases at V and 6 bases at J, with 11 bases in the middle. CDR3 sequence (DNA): TGTGCCAGTAGTACAGGTCCCGAGGATACGCAGTATTTT. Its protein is CASSTGPEDTQYF.